This T cell receptor (beta chain) was obtained from a study of radiotherapy plus CTLA-4 blockade in lung cancer (dated 2018 in TCRdb). A note on the overall study: Among enrolled patients, approximately 19% had an objective response and about 30% reached disease control. Overall study results and their limits: TCR clones derived from tumors expanded in peripheral blood after treatment with radiotherapy and ipilimumab. The strongest predictors of response were reported to be early dynamic shifts in blood T cell clones along with a rise in serum interferon-beta following radiation.

As regards this clone: Its recognized antigen is unknown. No quality values exist for individual bases; no much larger clone is one base distant.

Reading the germline V gene (reference sequence) gives CDR1 MNHEY and CDR2 SMNVEV. Cut back by 2 bases and 0 bases, the V and J ends lie 11 bases apart. The CDR3 goes from the cysteine to the phenylalanine over 16 residues. Of all the DNA, just the CDR3 is kept, 48 bases in frame from base 1. Focal radiation therapy combined with CTLA-4 blockade (ipilimumab) was tested in patients with chemo-refractory metastatic non-small-cell lung cancer. Preparation of the library involved the immunoSEQ multiplex PCR assay. TCRdb's version of the immuneACCESS table is confined to in-frame rearrangements and falls short of the full clone set. An unresolved V gene accounts for under half of the shortfall where checked; the remainder is of unknown origin. The sample yields roughly 73,000 clones; more than 75% were counted once. Over 35% of the sample lies in the top ten.

Sequencing used peripheral blood, obtained from a patient treated with radiotherapy plus ipilimumab. The V and J genes are TRBV27 and TRBJ2-1; the D gene is perhaps TRBD2, on 6 matching bases. The clonotype originates from a human donor with non-small cell lung cancer that progressed on radiotherapy plus ipilimumab. CDR3 region: CASSLLFSGSYNEQFF. The DNA sequence is TGTGCCAGCAGTTTACTCTTTAGCGGCTCCTACAATGAGCAGTTCTTC.